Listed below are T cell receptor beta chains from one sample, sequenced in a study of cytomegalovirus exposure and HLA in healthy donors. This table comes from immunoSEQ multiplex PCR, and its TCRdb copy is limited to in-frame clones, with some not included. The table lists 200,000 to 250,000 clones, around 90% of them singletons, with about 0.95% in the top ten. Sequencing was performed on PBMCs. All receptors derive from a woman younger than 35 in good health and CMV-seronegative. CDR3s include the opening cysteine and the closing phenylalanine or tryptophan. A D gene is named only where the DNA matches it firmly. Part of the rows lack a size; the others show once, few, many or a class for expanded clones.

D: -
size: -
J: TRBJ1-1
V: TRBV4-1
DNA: TGCGCCAGCAGCCACCAAACCCCCCCAGGGGTAGCTTTCTTT
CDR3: CASSHQTPPGVAFF

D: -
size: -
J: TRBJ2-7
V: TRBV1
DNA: TGCACCAGCAGCCAAGTAGTACTAGCGGGACGTGGTCTGATCGAGCAGTACTTC
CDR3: CTSSQVVLAGRGLIEQYF

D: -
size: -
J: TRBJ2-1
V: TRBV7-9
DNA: TGTGCCAGCAGCCACGGACTCGATGAGCAGTTCTTC
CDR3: CASSHGLDEQFF

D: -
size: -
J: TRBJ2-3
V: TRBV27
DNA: TGTGCCAGCAGTTCCGGGGTAATGGCATATACGCAGTATTTT
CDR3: CASSSGVMAYTQYF

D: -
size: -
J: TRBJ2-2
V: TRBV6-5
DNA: TGTGCCAGCACCAGGGACATCTACACCGGGGAGCTGTTTTTT
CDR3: CASTRDIYTGELFF

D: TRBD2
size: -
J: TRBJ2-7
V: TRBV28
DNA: TGTGCCAGCAGTTTATACCGGACTAGCCCCGAGCAGTACTTC
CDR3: CASSLYRTSPEQYF

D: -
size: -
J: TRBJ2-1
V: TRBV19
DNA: TGTGCCAGTAGTATATCGGGGGACGCCTACAATGAGCAGTTCTTC
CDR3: CASSISGDAYNEQFF

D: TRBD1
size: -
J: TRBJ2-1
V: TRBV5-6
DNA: TGTGCCAGCAGTTCCCGACAGGGGGCTGTCGGGCAGTTCTTC
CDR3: CASSSRQGAVGQFF

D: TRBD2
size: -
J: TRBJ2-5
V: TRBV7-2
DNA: TGTGCCAGCAGCGTAGACCTAGCGGGAGGGCCGGCCCAGTACTTC
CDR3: CASSVDLAGGPAQYF

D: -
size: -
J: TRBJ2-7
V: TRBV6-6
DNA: TGTGCCAGCAGTTACCCCGACCTAGGCCCTTACCACGAGCAGTACTTC
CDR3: CASSYPDLGPYHEQYF

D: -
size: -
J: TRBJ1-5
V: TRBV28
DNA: TGTGCCAGCCTACCACCTGGTAGTCAGCCCCAGCATTTT
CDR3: CASLPPGSQPQHF

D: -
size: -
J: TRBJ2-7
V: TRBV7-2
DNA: TGTGCCAGCAGCTTGAACCCTTCGGTCCTCGTGACTACAACCTACGAGCAGTACTTC
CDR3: CASSLNPSVLVTTTYEQYF

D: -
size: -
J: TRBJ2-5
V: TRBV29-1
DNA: TGCAGCATACGGGACCAAGAGACCCAGTACTTC
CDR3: CSIRDQETQYF

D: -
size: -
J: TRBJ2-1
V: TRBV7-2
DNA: TGTGCCAGCAGCTTAATGCGGGACGGAAACGAGTTCTTC
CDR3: CASSLMRDGNEFF

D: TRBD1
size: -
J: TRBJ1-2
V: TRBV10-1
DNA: TGCGCCAGCAGTGCCCGGACAGGGCTTCATGGCTACACCTTC
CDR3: CASSARTGLHGYTF

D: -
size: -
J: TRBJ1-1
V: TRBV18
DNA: TGTGCCAGCTCACCGCAGGTAGAAAACACTGAAGCTTTCTTT
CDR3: CASSPQVENTEAFF

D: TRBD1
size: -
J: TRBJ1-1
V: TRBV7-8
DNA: TGTGCCAGCAGCTCTAAGGGGGCGAGGGGTACTGAAGCTTTCTTT
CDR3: CASSSKGARGTEAFF

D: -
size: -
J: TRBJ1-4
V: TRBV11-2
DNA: TGTGCCAGCAGCACCGGACGGCGGGCCCAACGCCATGAAAAACTGTTTTTT
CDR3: CASSTGRRAQRHEKLFF

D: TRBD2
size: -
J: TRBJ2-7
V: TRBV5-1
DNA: TGCGCCAGCAGCTTTCGATCTGGGCTAGCGGGAGCTAGCTACGAGCAGTACTTC
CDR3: CASSFRSGLAGASYEQYF

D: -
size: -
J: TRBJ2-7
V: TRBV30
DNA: TGTGCCTGGGCGGTGGGGGCCTACTACGAGCAGTACTTC
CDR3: CAWAVGAYYEQYF

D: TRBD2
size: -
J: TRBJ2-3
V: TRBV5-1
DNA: TGCGCCAGCAGCTCAGGACTAGGGGATACGCAGTATTTT
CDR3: CASSSGLGDTQYF

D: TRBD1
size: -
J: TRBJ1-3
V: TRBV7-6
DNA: TGTGCCAGCAGCTTAGCGAGACAGGGGATGGGAAACACCATATATTTT
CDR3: CASSLARQGMGNTIYF

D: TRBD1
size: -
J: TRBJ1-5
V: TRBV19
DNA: TGTGCCAGTAGTATGGACAGGGCGCAGCCCCAGCATTTT
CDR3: CASSMDRAQPQHF

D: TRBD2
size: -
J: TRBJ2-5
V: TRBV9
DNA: TGTGCCAGCAGTACCGGGACTAGCGGTTGGGGGGGACAAGAGACCCAGTACTTC
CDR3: CASSTGTSGWGGQETQYF

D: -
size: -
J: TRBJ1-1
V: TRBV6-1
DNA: TGTGCCAGCATCCCGGACAGCAGGAACACTGAAGCTTTCTTT
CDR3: CASIPDSRNTEAFF

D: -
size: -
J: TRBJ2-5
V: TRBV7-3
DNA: TGTGCCAGCAGCTTAGTTGGAGAGGTCCAGTACTTC
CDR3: CASSLVGEVQYF

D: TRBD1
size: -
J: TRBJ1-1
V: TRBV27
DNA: TGTGCCAGCAGTATTACGGGACAGTTTGAAGCTTTCTTT
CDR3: CASSITGQFEAFF

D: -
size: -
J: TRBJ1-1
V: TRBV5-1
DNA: TGCGCCAGCAGCTGGATAGGTCGGGGTACTGAAGCTTTCTTT
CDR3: CASSWIGRGTEAFF

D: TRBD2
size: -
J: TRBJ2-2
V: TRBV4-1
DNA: TGCGCCAGCAGCCAAGAGAGGTCGGGGACGTATGCGGGAGCTACCGGGGAGCTGTTTTTT
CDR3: CASSQERSGTYAGATGELFF

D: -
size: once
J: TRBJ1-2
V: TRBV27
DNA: TGTGCCAGCAGCCCTCAACAGGGTAGTCGTCGTGGGGGCTACACCTTC
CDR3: CASSPQQGSRRGGYTF

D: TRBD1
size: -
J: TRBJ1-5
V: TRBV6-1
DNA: TGTGCCAGCAGTGAACGGGACAGGGGTTTTGCCAAAACCGGGCCCCAGCATTTT
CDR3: CASSERDRGFAKTGPQHF

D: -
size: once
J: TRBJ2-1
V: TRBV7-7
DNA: TGTGCCAGCAGCTTGTATTATGGGGGGGGCGATCAGTTCTTC
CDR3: CASSLYYGGGDQFF

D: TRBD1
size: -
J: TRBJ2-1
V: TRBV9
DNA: TGTGCCAGCAGCACCTCGACAGGGAACCCCTACAATGAGCAGTTCTTC
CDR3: CASSTSTGNPYNEQFF

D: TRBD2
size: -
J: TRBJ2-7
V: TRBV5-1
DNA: TGCGCCAGCAGCCCAGGGACTACCGGTCGGTTCTGGGAGCAGTACTTC
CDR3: CASSPGTTGRFWEQYF

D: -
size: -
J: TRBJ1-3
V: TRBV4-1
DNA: TGCGCCAGCAGCAACGACAAGCGGAACTCTGGAAACACCATATATTTT
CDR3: CASSNDKRNSGNTIYF

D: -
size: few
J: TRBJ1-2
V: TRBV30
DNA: TGTGCCTGGAGCTATCCGGGACAACAGAGGTATGGCTACACCTTC
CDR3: CAWSYPGQQRYGYTF

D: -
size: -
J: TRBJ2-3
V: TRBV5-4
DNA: TGTGCCAGCAGCCCGGAGGGGGGGCGGGGACGCAGAGATACGCAGTATTTT
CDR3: CASSPEGGRGRRDTQYF

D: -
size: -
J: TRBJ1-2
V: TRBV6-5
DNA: TGTGCCAGCAGTTACTCGAATCCTAGCAGCCGCGGCTACACCTTC
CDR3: CASSYSNPSSRGYTF

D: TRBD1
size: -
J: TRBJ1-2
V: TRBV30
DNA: TGTGCCTGGAGTCTATCTTACCGGGACAGTGTGTATGGCTACACCTTC
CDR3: CAWSLSYRDSVYGYTF

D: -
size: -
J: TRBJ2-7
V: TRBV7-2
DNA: TGTGCCAGCAGCACCTACGACAGCTCCTACGAGCAGTACTTC
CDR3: CASSTYDSSYEQYF

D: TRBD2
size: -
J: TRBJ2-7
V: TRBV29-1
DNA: TGCAGCGTTCACCTAGCGGGAGGCGAGCAGTACTTC
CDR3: CSVHLAGGEQYF

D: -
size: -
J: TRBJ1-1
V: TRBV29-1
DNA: TGCAGCGTTGGACAGTACCAAGCTGAAGCTTTCTTT
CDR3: CSVGQYQAEAFF

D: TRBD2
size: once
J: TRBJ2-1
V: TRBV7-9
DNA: TGTGCCAGCAGCTTCGGACTAGCGGGAGGCTACAATGAGCAGTTCTTC
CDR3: CASSFGLAGGYNEQFF

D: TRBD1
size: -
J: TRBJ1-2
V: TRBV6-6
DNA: TGTGCCAGCCAGGGGGTGACAGGCTATGGCTACACCTTC
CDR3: CASQGVTGYGYTF

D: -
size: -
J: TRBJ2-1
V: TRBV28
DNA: TGTGCCACCAAGTCCCCAGGGGTCTACAATGAGCAGTTCTTC
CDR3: CATKSPGVYNEQFF